One and the same sample provided the 23 T cell receptor beta chains below, sequenced in a study of blood T cell repertoires in COVID-19. Sequenced by immunoSEQ multiplex PCR; TCRdb stores in-frame clones only, minus some. The data show about 190,000 clones, about nine tenths seen once. Specimen: peripheral blood. The origin of the receptors is a man aged 35-49 years with acute or convalescent COVID-19.

V usage is TRBV5-1 and J usage is TRBJ1-1; D is undetermined. The CDR3 totals 16 residues. V lost 2 bases and J 2 bases, leaving 16 bases between the germline ends. Germline loops: CDR1 SGHRS, CDR2 YFSETQ. The CDR3 sequence is CASSFKPAGSNTEAFF. DNA for the CDR3: TGCGCCAGCAGCTTTAAACCGGCGGGATCTAACACTGAAGCTTTCTTT.

V and J are TRBV7-2 and TRBJ1-1; D is unresolved. The V gene's germline CDR1 is SGHTA and CDR2 FQGNSA. This CDR3 spans 14 amino acids. V lost 3 bases, J lost 1 base, and 9 bases lay in between. The CDR3 nucleotides read TGTGCCAGCAGCTTTTCTCGGGGGAACACTGAAGCTTTCTTT. It is translated as CASSFSRGNTEAFF.

The chain is built from TRBV29-1 and TRBJ1-1; unclear D gene. The CDR3 has 13 amino acids. Trimming cost V 7 bases and J 4 bases, with 16 bases left between them. Germline V gene sequence: CDR1 SQVTM, CDR2 ANQGSEA. The CDR3 DNA follows: TGCAGCGCCCTGGCCTCAGGCCCCACTGAAGCTTTCTTT. Translation: CSALASGPTEAFF.

This chain links TRBV2 with TRBJ2-7; a weak D match, TRBD2 (5 bases). Germline V CDR1 and CDR2: SNHLY, FYNNEI. V dropped 3 bases and J dropped 5 bases, with 8 bases sitting between them. The CDR3 covers 12 residues. This chain's CDR3 is CASSETGDEQYF. The CDR3 nucleotides are TGTGCCAGCAGTGAGACCGGGGACGAGCAGTACTTC.

The rearrangement uses TRBV16 and TRBJ2-7, with 7 nucleotides matching TRBD1. The CDR3 consists of 17 residues. V was pared by 4 bases and J by 3 bases, with 15 bases of the junction left unmatched. Germline V gives CDR1 KGHSY, CDR2 FQNENV. CDR3 protein: CASSPPVQRQGRYEQYF. The DNA of the CDR3 is TGTGCCAGCAGCCCACCCGTTCAGCGACAGGGTCGCTACGAGCAGTACTTC. The whole variable domain, remainder taken from reference TRBV16 and TRBJ2-7, is GEEVAQTPKHLVRGEGQKAKLYCAPIKGHSYVFWYQQVLKNEFKFLISFQNENVFDETGMPKERFSAKCLPNSPCSLEIQATKLEDSAVYFCASSPPVQRQGRYEQYFGPGTRLTVT.

This chain joins TRBV5-6 and TRBJ1-2, with unresolved D. V lost 4 bases to trimming and J lost 4 bases, with 17 bases between them. Germline V gives CDR1 SGHDT, CDR2 YYEEEE. This CDR3 has 15 amino acids. CDR3 nucleotides: TGTGCCAGCAGCCTCGAGGGAGGCAGAGTCTATGGCTACACCTTC. This codes for CASSLEGGRVYGYTF.

This clone was seen only once. The chain employs TRBV5-6 and TRBJ1-2; D perhaps matches TRBD1 (5 bases). Germline V CDR1 and CDR2: SGHDT, YYEEEE. The ends were cut back, 4 bases at V and 3 bases at J, with 13 bases in the middle. This CDR3 region has 14 residues. The CDR3 sequence: CASSQPGVYYGYTF. CDR3 nucleotides: TGTGCCAGCAGCCAACCGGGGGTCTACTATGGCTACACCTTC. Using reference TRBV5-6 and TRBJ1-2 for the parts outside the CDR3, the full variable domain is DAGVTQSPTHLIKTRGQQVTLRCSPKSGHDTVSWYQQALGQGPQFIFQYYEEEERQRGNFPDRFSGHQFPNYSSELNVNALLLGDSALYLCASSQPGVYYGYTFGSGTRLTVV.

This chain links TRBV6-5 with TRBJ2-1; possibly TRBD2 for D (8 bases). This CDR3 comprises 15 residues. Trimming removed 3 bases from V and 9 bases from J, with 18 bases in between. From germline, CDR1 is MNHEY and CDR2 SVGAGI. Here the CDR3 reads CASSYRDSGGTEQFF. Here the CDR3 DNA reads TGTGCCAGCAGTTATCGGGACAGCGGGGGTACTGAGCAGTTCTTC.

This chain connects TRBV28 to TRBJ1-6; unclear D gene. CDR1 MDHEN and CDR2 SYDVKM come from the germline V gene. V lost 7 bases, J lost 7 bases, and 11 bases lay in between. This CDR3 has 13 amino acids. DNA for the CDR3: TGTGCCAGCACGCCTCCGGTGAATTCACCCCTCCACTTT. This codes for CASTPPVNSPLHF.

The chain couples TRBV9 to TRBJ1-1; no clear D. Trimming pared 5 bases from V and 4 bases from J, leaving 12 bases between. Germline CDR1 is SGDLS and CDR2 is YYNGEE. CDR3 size: 13 residues. The CDR3 protein is CASSATGFTEAFF. As DNA, the CDR3 is TGTGCCAGCAGTGCAACGGGGTTCACTGAAGCTTTCTTT.

The chain combines TRBV2 with TRBJ2-1; 13 bases map to TRBD2. The CDR3 loop spans 16 amino acids. Germline V lookup: CDR1 SNHLY, CDR2 FYNNEI. The trim removed 5 bases at V and 4 bases at J, leaving 5 bases unmatched. CDR3 DNA: TGTGCCAGCAGTCAGTCGACTAGCGGGGGGTACAATGAGCAGTTCTTC. This sequence encodes CASSQSTSGGYNEQFF.

The gene calls are TRBV19 and TRBJ1-3, with D tentatively TRBD1 (6 bases). CDR1 and CDR2 (germline): LNHDA, SQIVND (reference sequence). Between the trimmed V and J ends, which lost 4 bases and 0 bases, there was a span of 10 bases. The CDR3 totals 15 residues. The CDR3 DNA reads as TGTGCCAGTAGTACGGACAGCAACTCTGGAAACACCATATATTTT. Its translation: CASSTDSNSGNTIYF.

The CDR3 DNA sequence: TGTGCCAGCAGCCAGACACTTAGCACAGATACGCAGTATTTT. This gives the protein CASSQTLSTDTQYF. The chain couples TRBV3-1 (or the pseudogene TRBV3-2) to TRBJ2-3; D ambiguous. The V end lost 3 bases, the J end lost 0 bases, and 7 bases lay between the germline ends. Germline lookup yields CDR1 LGHDT and CDR2 YNNKEL (reference sequence). This CDR3 comprises 14 residues.

The chain has TRBV5-1 and TRBJ2-3, with 7 bases matching TRBD2. Germline V CDR1 and CDR2: SGHRS, YFSETQ. CDR3 length: 14 residues. J was trimmed by 1 base and V by 2 bases; bases with no gene match: 1. The CDR3, as DNA: TGCGCCAGCAGCTTCCGGGGGGGCACAGATACGCAGTATTTT. It yields the protein CASSFRGGTDTQYF.

The chain combines TRBV7-2 with TRBJ2-1; 8 positions match TRBD2. This CDR3 is built from 16 residues. After removal of 4 bases from V and 7 bases from J, the junction contained 12 bases not matched to a gene. CDR1 and CDR2 (germline): SGHTA, FQGNSA. This CDR3 reads CASSSLSGGQLNEQFF. The CDR3 DNA reads TGTGCCAGCAGCTCTCTGAGCGGGGGACAACTTAATGAGCAGTTCTTC. Looking up the rest from reference TRBV7-2 and TRBJ2-1 gives the full variable domain: GAGVSQSPSNKVTEKGKDVELRCDPISGHTALYWYRQSLGQGLEFLIYFQGNSAPDKSGLPSDRFSAERTGGSVSTLTIQRTQQEDSAVYLCASSSLSGGQLNEQFFGPGTRLTVL.

The V call is TRBV13, the J call TRBJ2-7; 10 bases map to TRBD1. The CDR3 length is 14 residues. After removal of 5 bases from V and 1 base from J, the junction contained 2 bases not matched to a gene. Germline V gene sequence: CDR1 PRHDT, CDR2 FYEKMQ (reference sequence). As DNA, the CDR3 is TGTGCCAGCAGCGGGGGACAGGGGTCCTACGAGCAGTACTTC. The encoded protein is CASSGGQGSYEQYF.

This rearrangement joins TRBV4-3 to TRBJ2-1; 10 nucleotides line up with TRBD2. Germline V gene lookup returns CDR1 LGHNA and CDR2 YSLEER. V was pared by 1 base and J by 16 bases, with 7 bases of the junction left unmatched. The CDR3 totals 13 residues. In DNA, the CDR3 is TGCGCCAGCAGCCAAGTATTAGCGGGGGGTTTATTCTTC. Its protein is CASSQVLAGGLFF.

The V gene is TRBV7-2, the J gene TRBJ1-2, with a possible D match to TRBD1 (5 bases). V lost 5 bases to trimming and J lost 0 bases, with 16 bases between them. The CDR3 totals 16 residues. Per germline, CDR1 SGHTA and CDR2 FQGNSA. The CDR3 region is CASSPGLTEANYGYTF. The CDR3 nucleotides read TGTGCCAGCAGCCCCGGGTTGACAGAAGCTAACTATGGCTACACCTTC.

The chain carries TRBV20-1 and TRBJ1-2; D is unresolved. Germline loops: CDR1 DFQATT, CDR2 SNEGSKA (reference sequence). This CDR3 contains 11 residues. V was clipped by 5 bases and J by 4 bases, with 8 bases between them. The DNA of the CDR3 is TGCAGTGCTCCCGGGAGCTATGGCTACACCTTC. Protein sequence: CSAPGSYGYTF.

The rearrangement joins TRBV28 to TRBJ2-3; D ambiguous. Germline loops: CDR1 MDHEN, CDR2 SYDVKM. There are 15 residues in the CDR3. Trimming took off 6 bases at V and 1 base at J, with 14 bases between the two ends. The CDR3 DNA reads as TGTGCCAGCAGCATGGGCCCAAAACGCACAGATACGCAGTATTTT. Protein: CASSMGPKRTDTQYF.

The count of this clone is one. The chain uses TRBV11-2 and TRBJ1-2; 9 bases line up with TRBD1. With 2 bases clipped from V and 6 bases from J, the junction kept 16 bases outside the gene matches. The CDR3 contains 18 residues. Germline values: CDR1 SGHAT, CDR2 FQNNGV. As DNA, the CDR3 is TGTGCCAGCAGCTTACAAGGGACCGGGACAGGGCGAGTGGATGGCTACACCTTC. It encodes CASSLQGTGTGRVDGYTF.

The gene calls are TRBV14 and TRBJ2-3, with TRBD2 matching 8 bases. V lost 3 bases to trimming and J lost 1 base; unmatched junction nucleotides: 9. CDR1 is SGHDN and CDR2 is FVKESK in the germline V gene. The CDR3 sequence is 17 residues long. The CDR3 nucleotides are TGTGCCAGCAGCCACGGGGGGGCCTGGTTGCGCACAGATACGCAGTATTTT. This gives the protein CASSHGGAWLRTDTQYF.

The chain employs TRBV15 and TRBJ1-4; D unresolved. CDR1 and CDR2 (germline): LNHNV, YYDKDF (reference sequence). The CDR3 runs to 13 residues. V was pared by 1 base and J by 8 bases, with 8 bases between. Here the CDR3 reads CATSRAPLEKLFF. DNA for the CDR3: TGTGCCACCAGCAGAGCCCCCCTGGAAAAACTGTTTTTT.